The clone carrying this T cell receptor beta chain was found many times. One end of the junction fails to match germline, which may point to a read error. MiXCR, run by TCRdb on the RT-PCR reads, gives a single entry per CDR3 protein. This repertoire shows roughly 880,000 distinct CDR3 sequences, about a sixth found once; its top ten account for around 6%. CDR3 length equals 14 residues. Germline assignment: CDR1 SGHRS and CDR2 YFSETQ. This record belongs to a study of patients and donors after allogeneic stem cell transplantation. This TCR was sampled from a human donor who was either an allogeneic HSCT recipient or a stem cell or donor lymphocyte infusion donor (not recorded which). It is not recorded whose cells these are; they may come from a transplant donor. Source material: blood, either unsorted or a sorted T cell fraction (not recorded which). This rearrangement joins TRBV5-1 to TRBJ2-3; no clear D. CDR3: CASSLERGTDTQYF. CDR3 in DNA: TGTGCCAGCAGCTTAGAACGAGGCACAGATACGCAGTATTTT.